The present entry profiles one T cell receptor beta chain with its context. The sample is drawn from a study of T-cell memory formation after mild COVID-19. MiXCR, run by TCRdb on the 5' RACE reads, gives a single entry per CDR3 protein. The sample records 60,000 to 65,000 distinct CDR3 sequences, approximately 9% being singletons. Germline CDR1 and CDR2: GTSNPN and SVGIG (reference sequence). This CDR3 spans 12 amino acids. Trimming removed 0 bases from V and 8 bases from J; junction bases left unmatched: 3. The receptor was derived from a man aged 18 to 35 who had mild COVID-19 (a few samples of this study predate the infection). Cell type and time point are not known. Input material: PBMCs or a T cell subset sorted from them (not recorded which). The chain couples TRBV30 to TRBJ2-7; 8 bases fit TRBD1. The CDR3 spells CAWSVQGEQQYF. The DNA of the CDR3 is TGTGCCTGGAGTGTACAGGGGGAACAGCAGTACTTC.